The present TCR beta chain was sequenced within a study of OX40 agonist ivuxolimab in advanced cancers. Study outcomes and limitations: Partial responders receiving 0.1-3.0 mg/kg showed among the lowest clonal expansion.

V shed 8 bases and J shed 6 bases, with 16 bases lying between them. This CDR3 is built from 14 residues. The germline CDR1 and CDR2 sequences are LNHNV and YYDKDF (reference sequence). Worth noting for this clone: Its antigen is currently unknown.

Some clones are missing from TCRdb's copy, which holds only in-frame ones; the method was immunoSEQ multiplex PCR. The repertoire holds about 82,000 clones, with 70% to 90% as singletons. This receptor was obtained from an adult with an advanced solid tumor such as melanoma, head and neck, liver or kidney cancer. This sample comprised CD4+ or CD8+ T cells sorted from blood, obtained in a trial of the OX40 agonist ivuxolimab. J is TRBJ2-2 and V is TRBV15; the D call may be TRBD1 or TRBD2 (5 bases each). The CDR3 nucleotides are TGTGCCACCGCTCCCGGGACCCATGCCGGGGAGCTGTTTTTT. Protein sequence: CATAPGTHAGELFF.